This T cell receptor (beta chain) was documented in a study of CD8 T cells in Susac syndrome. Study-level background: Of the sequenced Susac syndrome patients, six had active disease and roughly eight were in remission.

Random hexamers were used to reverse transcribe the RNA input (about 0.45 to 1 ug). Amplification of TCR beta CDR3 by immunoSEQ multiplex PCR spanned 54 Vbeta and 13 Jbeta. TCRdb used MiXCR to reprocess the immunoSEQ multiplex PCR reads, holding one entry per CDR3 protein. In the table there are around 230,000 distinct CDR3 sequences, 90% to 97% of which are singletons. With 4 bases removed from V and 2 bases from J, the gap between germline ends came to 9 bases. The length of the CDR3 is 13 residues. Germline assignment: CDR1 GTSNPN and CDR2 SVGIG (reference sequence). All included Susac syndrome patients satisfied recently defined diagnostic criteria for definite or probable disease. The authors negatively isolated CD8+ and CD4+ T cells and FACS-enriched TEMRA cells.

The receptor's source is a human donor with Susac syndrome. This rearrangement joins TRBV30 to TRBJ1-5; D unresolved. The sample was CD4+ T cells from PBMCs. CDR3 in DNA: TGTGCCTGGAATCTCCGCGGCAATCAGCCCCAGCATTTT. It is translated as CAWNLRGNQPQHF. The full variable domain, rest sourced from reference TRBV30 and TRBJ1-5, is SQTIHQWPATLVQPVGSPLSLECTVEGTSNPNLYWYRQAAGRGLQLLFYSVGIGQISSEVPQNLSASRPQDRQFILSSKKLLLSDSGFYLCAWNLRGNQPQHFGDGTRLSIL.